This T cell receptor (beta chain) stems from a study of cytomegalovirus exposure and HLA in healthy donors. Findings and limits, study-wide: V- and J-gene trimming of TCR beta was linked (in a later analysis) to a missense DCLRE1C variant. Accurate prediction of most subjects' HLA-A and HLA-B alleles from TCR beta sequences was reported.

This CDR3 contains 17 residues. The J segment lost 1 base and the V segment lost 1 base, leaving 6 bases of the junction unmatched. Looked up from germline, CDR1 is LNHDA and CDR2 is SQIVND (reference sequence). The study ran its PCR with 60 Vbeta and 13 Jbeta primers. Method: immunoSEQ multiplex PCR; TCRdb's copy keeps in-frame clones and lacks some. This sample has 60,000 to 90,000 clones, with roughly 64% found just once. This clone was counted once. The antigen remains undetermined. The source is a man aged 40-49 years in good health and CMV-seropositive. The source material was PBMCs. The genes are TRBV19 and TRBJ2-5, with 10 positions matching TRBD1. CDR3 nucleotides: TGTGCCAGTAGTATAGGAGGGACAGGGGCACCCCAAGAGACCCAGTACTTC. Its translation: CASSIGGTGAPQETQYF.